Below, 18 T cell receptor beta chains from the same sample are listed, as sequenced in a study of monozygotic twins with cystic fibrosis. Profiling relied on immunoSEQ multiplex PCR, and the TCRdb table lists in-frame clones only, not all of them. The sample shows approximately 25,000 clones, approximately 89% of them seen only once. The sample consisted of blood. These receptors were taken from a girl aged 2 to 10 with cystic fibrosis.

The rearrangement uses TRBV7-6 and TRBJ2-3; 11 nucleotides match TRBD1. Germline values: CDR1 SGHVS, CDR2 FNYEAQ. Trimming took 4 bases from V and 4 from J; bases not matched to a gene: 1. This CDR3 is 14 amino acids long. The CDR3: CASSSGQGADTQYF. Written as DNA, the CDR3 is TGTGCCAGCAGCTCGGGACAGGGGGCAGATACGCAGTATTTT.

The chain employs TRBV6-5 and TRBJ1-2, with 9 bases lining up with TRBD1. Germline V CDR1 and CDR2: MNHEY, SVGAGI. The CDR3 loop spans 15 amino acids. V lost 6 bases, J lost 2 bases, and 7 bases stayed unmatched. The CDR3, as DNA: TGTGCCAGCAGACAGGGACAGGGCGTAAACTATGGCTACACCTTC. This translates into CASRQGQGVNYGYTF.

The CDR3 region is CASSYLAGYEQYF. CDR3 nucleotide sequence: TGTGCCAGCAGTTACCTCGCGGGGTACGAGCAGTACTTC. This rearrangement joins TRBV6-5 to TRBJ2-7; possible D gene TRBD2, 6 bases. Germline V lookup: CDR1 MNHEY, CDR2 SVGAGI. The V end was cut by 2 bases, the J end by 4 bases, with 9 bases between. This CDR3 region has 13 residues.

The chain carries TRBV4-3 and TRBJ2-7, with 8 bases that match TRBD1. The V and J ends lost 0 bases and 0 bases, in that order; junction bases with no gene match: 4. CDR3 length: 16 amino acids. Germline assignment: CDR1 LGHNA and CDR2 YSLEER. The CDR3 sequence is CASSQERTGSSYEQYF. The DNA for the CDR3 is TGCGCCAGCAGCCAAGAACGGACAGGGAGCTCCTACGAGCAGTACTTC.

This chain links TRBV27 with TRBJ1-2; possibly TRBD1 for D (6 bases). Per germline, CDR1 MNHEY and CDR2 SMNVEV (reference sequence). There are 13 residues in the CDR3. Trimming left V 6 bases short and J 8 bases short, with 16 bases between. The CDR3 sequence: CASSITGLDGYTF. DNA for the CDR3: TGTGCCAGCAGCATTACAGGGCTGGACGGCTACACCTTC.

The V gene is TRBV29-1, the J gene TRBJ2-5; D uncertain. V was pared by 7 bases and J by 3 bases, with 21 bases between. CDR1 is SQVTM and CDR2 is ANQGSEA in the germline V gene. The CDR3 runs 15 residues. CDR3 loop: CSASPYGALEETQYF. The CDR3 nucleotides read TGCAGCGCGAGCCCCTACGGAGCGCTGGAAGAGACCCAGTACTTC.

The chain carries TRBV10-3 and TRBJ2-7; 12 positions match TRBD1. Trimming cost V 8 bases and J 6 bases; bases outside gene matches: 8. The germline CDR1 and CDR2 sequences are ENHRY and SYGVKD. The CDR3 consists of 14 residues. CDR3 sequence reads: CAIQGQGAMGEQYF. In nucleotides, the CDR3 is TGTGCCATCCAGGGACAGGGGGCAATGGGCGAGCAGTACTTC.

The CDR3 DNA reads as TGTGCCAGCAGTTTGTCGACCTACACTGAAGCTTTCTTT. Translation gives CASSLSTYTEAFF. The chain carries TRBV27 and TRBJ1-1; no definite D call. CDR1 and CDR2 (germline): MNHEY, SMNVEV (reference sequence). The V gene lost 3 bases and the J gene lost 3 bases, with 8 bases spanning the gap. The CDR3 length is 13 residues.

The chain employs TRBV2 and TRBJ1-1; no definite D call. Trimming removed 4 bases at V and 5 bases at J, with 11 bases between. The CDR3 runs 13 residues. Germline-derived CDR1 and CDR2 are SNHLY and FYNNEI. The CDR3 region has the DNA TGTGCCAGCAGTGCCCCCCTCAAAACTGAAGCTTTCTTT. It encodes CASSAPLKTEAFF. The full variable domain, its missing parts supplied by reference TRBV2 and TRBJ1-1, is EPEVTQTPSHQVTQMGQEVILRCVPISNHLYFYWYRQILGQKVEFLVSFYNNEISEKSEIFDDQFSVERPDGSNFTLKIRSTKLEDSAMYFCASSAPLKTEAFFGQGTRLTVV.

The chain carries TRBV13 and TRBJ2-5, with D perhaps TRBD2 (5 bases). The CDR3 consists of 14 residues. CDR1 is PRHDT and CDR2 is FYEKMQ in the germline V gene (reference sequence). V lost 1 base and J 4 bases, leaving 10 bases between the germline ends. The CDR3 reads CASSLEEEGETQYF. For the CDR3, the DNA is TGTGCCAGCAGCTTAGAGGAAGAGGGAGAGACCCAGTACTTC.

The gene calls are TRBV7-2 and TRBJ2-7; TRBD1 aligns across 7 bases. Germline V CDR1 and CDR2: SGHTA, FQGNSA. The CDR3 covers 13 residues. Losses at the gene ends were 5 bases for V and 5 bases for J; bases not matched to a gene: 6. CDR3 sequence: CASSPGQDHEQYF. The CDR3 DNA follows: TGTGCCAGCAGCCCAGGACAGGACCACGAGCAGTACTTC.

This clone was seen just once. The rearrangement links TRBV30 to TRBJ1-3, with D tentatively TRBD1 (5 bases). CDR1 is GTSNPN and CDR2 is SVGIG in the germline V gene (reference sequence). V dropped 1 base and J dropped 4 bases, with 11 bases sitting between them. The CDR3 contains 14 residues. As DNA, the CDR3 is TGTGCCTGGAGTGGTACAGGATTCGGAAACACCATATATTTT. Amino acids: CAWSGTGFGNTIYF.

V usage is TRBV5-5 and J usage is TRBJ1-6; 10 bases agree with TRBD1. The CDR3 runs to 20 residues. Unmatched junction bases numbered 15, after V lost 4 bases and J lost 2 bases. Germline lookup yields CDR1 SGHKS and CDR2 YYEKEE (reference sequence). This CDR3 reads CASSPRRWWDRGPYNSPLHF. For the CDR3, the DNA is TGTGCCAGCAGCCCCCGTCGTTGGTGGGACAGGGGTCCCTATAATTCACCCCTCCACTTT. The whole variable domain, remainder taken from reference TRBV5-5 and TRBJ1-6, is DAGVTQSPTHLIKTRGQQVTLRCSPISGHKSVSWYQQVLGQGPQFIFQYYEKEERGRGNFPDRFSARQFPNYSSELNVNALLLGDSALYLCASSPRRWWDRGPYNSPLHFGNGTRLTVT.

V and J are TRBV14 and TRBJ2-7, with 8 nucleotides matching TRBD2. The V gene's germline CDR1 is SGHDN and CDR2 FVKESK. Trimming at V came to 4 bases and at J to 2 bases, leaving 4 bases not matched to a gene. This CDR3 has 14 residues. CDR3 in DNA: TGTGCCAGCAGCCCGGGGGGGGCCACCTACGAGCAGTACTTC. Encoded protein: CASSPGGATYEQYF.

This clone came up once. The chain carries TRBV6-4 and TRBJ2-1, with 7 positions matching TRBD1. The ends lost 3 bases at V and 9 bases at J; junction bases unmatched: 11. From germline, CDR1 is MRHNA and CDR2 SNTAGT. The CDR3 runs 15 residues. CDR3 region: CASSESGTATVEQFF. The CDR3 coding sequence is TGTGCCAGCAGTGAGTCTGGGACAGCTACAGTTGAGCAGTTCTTC.

The chain carries TRBV4-1 and TRBJ2-7; D is ambiguous. CDR3 length equals 17 residues. CDR1 and CDR2 from the germline V gene are MGHRA and YSYEKL. The V end was cut by 0 bases, the J end by 0 bases, with 15 bases between. CDR3 sequence reads: CASSQEGVVGYSYEQYF. CDR3 DNA sequence: TGCGCCAGCAGCCAAGAAGGAGTCGTGGGATACTCCTACGAGCAGTACTTC.

This chain links TRBV5-1 with TRBJ2-7, with a weak D call TRBD2 (5 bases). V was shortened by 0 bases and J by 0 bases, with 16 bases between the two germline ends. Germline V gene data show CDR1 as SGHRS and CDR2 as YFSETQ. The CDR3 extends over 17 amino acids. The CDR3 protein is CASSLASDATSSYEQYF. CDR3 sequence (DNA): TGCGCCAGCAGCTTGGCCTCTGATGCAACTAGCTCCTACGAGCAGTACTTC.

The V call is TRBV7-2, the J call TRBJ2-5; tentatively, D is TRBD1 (6 bases). CDR3 length: 13 amino acids. Trimming cost V 2 bases and J 4 bases, with 8 bases left between them. Germline lookup yields CDR1 SGHTA and CDR2 FQGNSA. The CDR3 nucleotides are TGTGCCAGCAGCTTATCAGGGGCAGAGACCCAGTACTTC. Translation gives CASSLSGAETQYF.